The 30 T cell receptor beta chains in this list originate from one sample, sequenced in a study of blood T cell repertoires in COVID-19. Libraries were prepared by immunoSEQ multiplex PCR; TCRdb keeps only in-frame clonotypes and omits some of them. The sample holds approximately 150,000 clones, 70% to 90% seen once. The specimen was peripheral blood. The receptors shown here come from a human donor in a cohort sampled during active COVID-19.

The gene calls are TRBV19 and TRBJ1-2, with D unresolved. V was trimmed by 9 bases and J by 8 bases, leaving 31 bases between them. The CDR3 is 17 amino acids. The germline gives CDR1 LNHDA, CDR2 SQIVND (reference sequence). The DNA for the CDR3 is TGTGCCAGCCGCCCCCAACGGCGGCCTGCCTTGGATCGAGGCTACACCTTC. Protein sequence: CASRPQRRPALDRGYTF.

The gene calls are TRBV4-3 and TRBJ1-3; no firm D call. The CDR3 has 15 residues. The V gene lost 1 base and the J gene lost 2 bases, with 9 bases spanning the gap. Germline V lookup: CDR1 LGHNA, CDR2 YSLEER. The CDR3 here is CASSQGRRAGNTIYF. The CDR3 nucleotides are TGCGCCAGCAGCCAAGGTCGGAGGGCTGGAAACACCATATATTTT.

This clone was found once. This sequence joins TRBV7-9 and TRBJ2-6, with D possibly matching TRBD1 (5 bases). V lost 5 bases and J 2 bases, leaving 13 bases between the germline ends. Germline V gene lookup returns CDR1 SEHNR and CDR2 FQNEAQ (reference sequence). The CDR3 has 16 residues. The DNA of the CDR3 is TGTGCCAGCAGCCAGTCATGGGGCACTGGGGCCAACGTCCTGACTTTC. Its protein is CASSQSWGTGANVLTF. Based on the CDR3 plus reference TRBV7-9 and TRBJ2-6, the full variable domain is DTGVSQNPRHKITKRGQNVTFRCDPISEHNRLYWYRQTLGQGPEFLTYFQNEAQLEKSRLLSDRFSAERPKGSFSTLEIQRTEQGDSAMYLCASSQSWGTGANVLTFGAGSRLTVL.

The V and J genes are TRBV15 and TRBJ2-1; TRBD2 is a possible D gene (6 bases). CDR1 LNHNV and CDR2 YYDKDF come from the germline V gene (reference sequence). This CDR3 has 16 amino acids. V was trimmed by 1 base and J by 2 bases, leaving 12 bases between them. As DNA, the CDR3 is TGTGCCACCAGCAGAGGGGGGGACCCGGCCTACAATGAGCAGTTCTTC. Its translation is CATSRGGDPAYNEQFF.

This clone has only one observation. The gene calls are TRBV18 and TRBJ2-1; D is undetermined. CDR1 and CDR2 (germline): KGHSH, LQKENI. CDR3 length equals 13 residues. The V and J ends lost 0 bases and 9 bases respectively, with 9 bases between them. The CDR3 nucleotides read TGTGCCAGCTCACCACCGACCGCGGTTGAGCAGTTCTTC. It is translated as CASSPPTAVEQFF. Together with reference TRBV18 and TRBJ2-1, the CDR3 gives the full variable domain: NAGVMQNPRHLVRRRGQEARLRCSPMKGHSHVYWYRQLPEEGLKFMVYLQKENIIDESGMPKERFSAEFPKEGPSILRIQQVVRGDSAAYFCASSPPTAVEQFFGPGTRLTVL.

This chain joins TRBV29-1 and TRBJ1-2; the D is unclear. There are 11 residues in the CDR3. V was trimmed by 3 bases and J by 8 bases, leaving 10 bases between them. Per germline, CDR1 SQVTM and CDR2 ANQGSEA. This CDR3 is CSVDGEVGYTF. DNA of the CDR3: TGCAGCGTTGACGGGGAAGTCGGCTACACCTTC.

This clone was found a few times. V usage is TRBV7-9 and J usage is TRBJ1-1; 9 bases agree with TRBD1. Germline V gives CDR1 SEHNR, CDR2 FQNEAQ (reference sequence). With V trimmed by 5 bases and J by 8 bases, 6 bases remained unmatched. The CDR3 is 13 residues long. As DNA, the CDR3 is TGTGCCAGCAGCCTTACAGGGGGCGCCGAAGCTTTCTTT. Translating it yields CASSLTGGAEAFF.

This clone showed up just once. The rearrangement uses TRBV4-3 and TRBJ1-6; D is perhaps TRBD1 (6 bases). The V end lost 4 bases, the J end lost 10 bases, and 17 bases lay between the germline ends. This CDR3 comprises 15 residues. Germline-derived CDR1 and CDR2 are LGHNA and YSLEER. Here the CDR3 DNA reads TGCGCCAGCAGCCGAACTCCCTCAGGGGACTCACCCCTCCACTTT. It specifies CASSRTPSGDSPLHF.

The chain joins TRBV6-5 to TRBJ2-7, with a tentative D call TRBD1 (6 bases). V shed 10 bases and J shed 1 base, with 14 bases lying between them. CDR1 MNHEY and CDR2 SVGAGI come from the germline V gene. CDR3 length: 13 residues. Here the CDR3 DNA reads TGTGCCACCGCACAGGGTGGGTCCTACGAGCAGTACTTC. Amino acids: CATAQGGSYEQYF.

This clone was found a few times. This chain connects TRBV30 to TRBJ1-3; 9 nucleotides align to TRBD1. Germline CDR1 is GTSNPN and CDR2 is SVGIG (reference sequence). The V segment lost 6 bases and the J segment 2 bases; nucleotides outside the gene matches: 14. The CDR3 sequence is 17 residues long. This CDR3 is CACTGTGTVNTGNTIYF. In nucleotides, the CDR3 is TGTGCCTGCACCGGGACAGGGACAGTTAATACTGGAAACACCATATATTTT.

DNA of the CDR3: TGCGCCAGCAGCTTGGGGGACTACTCCTACAATGAGCAGTTCTTC. Translating it yields CASSLGDYSYNEQFF. The chain couples TRBV5-1 to TRBJ2-1; 7 bases are shared with TRBD2. Germline CDR1 and CDR2: SGHRS and YFSETQ. This CDR3 contains 15 residues. V shed 0 bases, J shed 0 bases, and the junction held 0 bases outside the gene matches. The variable domain in full, with the rest retrieved from reference TRBV5-1 and TRBJ2-1, is KAGVTQTPRYLIKTRGQQVTLSCSPISGHRSVSWYQQTPGQGLQFLFEYFSETQRNKGNFPGRFSGRQFSNSRSEMNVSTLELGDSALYLCASSLGDYSYNEQFFGPGTRLTVL.

The J gene is TRBJ2-3, the V gene TRBV9; 12 nucleotides agree with TRBD2. CDR1 is SGDLS and CDR2 is YYNGEE in the germline V gene. Trimming removed 4 bases from V and 5 bases from J; junction bases left unmatched: 11. The CDR3 extends over 17 amino acids. CDR3 sequence reads: CASSPRLAGATQDTQYF. CDR3 DNA: TGTGCCAGCAGCCCTCGACTAGCGGGGGCCACGCAAGATACGCAGTATTTT.

The chain links TRBV6-1 to TRBJ1-4, with a tentative D call TRBD1 (6 bases). CDR1 and CDR2 from the germline V gene are MNHNS and SASEGT. The CDR3 covers 20 residues. The V gene lost 3 bases and the J gene lost 0 bases, with 23 bases spanning the gap. CDR3 amino acids: CASSDWRTGRAIATNEKLFF. The CDR3 region has the DNA TGTGCCAGCAGTGATTGGAGAACAGGGAGGGCAATTGCAACTAATGAAAAACTGTTTTTT.

This chain uses TRBV24-1 with TRBJ2-5, with 8 positions matching TRBD2. V trimming: 3 bases; J trimming: 4 bases; junction bases outside the gene matches: 12. The CDR3 sequence is 17 residues long. Germline loops: CDR1 KGHDR, CDR2 SFDVKD. The CDR3 here is CATSDPSRGGPSETQYF. Written as DNA, the CDR3 is TGTGCCACCAGTGATCCTTCGCGCGGGGGGCCCTCAGAGACCCAGTACTTC.

V is TRBV5-6 and J is TRBJ2-3; D might be TRBD2 (6 bases). CDR1 and CDR2 from the germline V gene are SGHDT and YYEEEE. V was trimmed by 1 base and J by 5 bases, leaving 17 bases between them. The CDR3 consists of 16 residues. CDR3 amino acids: CASSLWASAQQDTQYF. The CDR3 DNA is TGTGCCAGCAGCTTGTGGGCTAGCGCTCAACAAGATACGCAGTATTTT.

This rearrangement joins TRBV21-1 to TRBJ1-1. TRBV21-1 is shown as a pseudogene. The CDR3 extends over 17 amino acids. The DNA of the CDR3 is TGTGCCAGCGGAACCAGTCGCAGCTGCGTTTGCGGCACTGAAGCTTTCTTT. It codes for CASGTSRSCVCGTEAFF.

The chain couples TRBV5-4 to TRBJ1-1; TRBD1 aligns across 9 bases. CDR3 length equals 14 residues. Germline V gene data show CDR1 as SGHNT and CDR2 as YYREEE (reference sequence). V was clipped by 4 bases and J by 5 bases; unmatched bases: 6. The CDR3 DNA reads as TGTGCCAGCAGCCAGGGACAGGGTGGAACTGAAGCTTTCTTT. It codes for CASSQGQGGTEAFF.

This sequence joins TRBV28 and TRBJ2-7, with 8 bases matching TRBD1. Germline V gene data show CDR1 as MDHEN and CDR2 as SYDVKM. This CDR3 contains 14 residues. The J segment lost 3 bases and the V segment lost 5 bases, leaving 6 bases of the junction unmatched. This CDR3 is CASSPPGQDYEQYF. The DNA for the CDR3 is TGTGCCAGCAGTCCCCCGGGACAGGACTACGAGCAGTACTTC.

J is TRBJ2-7 and V is TRBV6-2 or TRBV6-3; 10 nucleotides match TRBD2. The ends lost 3 bases at V and 6 bases at J; junction bases unmatched: 5. Looked up from germline, CDR1 is MNHEY and CDR2 is SVGEGT. The length of the CDR3 is 14 residues. In DNA form, the CDR3 reads TGTGCCAGCAGTTATAGCGGGGGGACCGGCGAGCAGTACTTC. This encodes CASSYSGGTGEQYF.

The rearrangement joins TRBV18 to TRBJ1-1; D is undetermined. V lost 6 bases, J lost 1 base, and 3 bases lay in between. Germline V gives CDR1 KGHSH, CDR2 LQKENI. The CDR3 consists of 11 residues. CDR3 nucleotides: TGTGCCAGCTCCGGGAACACTGAAGCTTTCTTT. Protein sequence: CASSGNTEAFF.

This chain links TRBV2 with TRBJ2-2; TRBD1 matches 8 bases. The CDR3 has 16 residues. Trimming cost V 7 bases and J 5 bases; bases outside gene matches: 12. The germline V gene has CDR1 SNHLY and CDR2 FYNNEI. The CDR3 is CASTRGQGGGTGELFF. In DNA, the CDR3 is TGTGCCAGCACCCGAGGACAGGGAGGAGGTACCGGGGAGCTGTTTTTT. The variable domain in full, with the rest retrieved from reference TRBV2 and TRBJ2-2, is EPEVTQTPSHQVTQMGQEVILRCVPISNHLYFYWYRQILGQKVEFLVSFYNNEISEKSEIFDDQFSVERPDGSNFTLKIRSTKLEDSAMYFCASTRGQGGGTGELFFGEGSRLTVL.

The gene calls are TRBV28 and TRBJ2-5; D is perhaps TRBD1 (6 bases). This CDR3 contains 16 residues. In germline, CDR1 is MDHEN, CDR2 SYDVKM. The V gene lost 5 bases and the J gene lost 1 base, with 17 bases spanning the gap. The CDR3 reads CASSPRPGHSQETQYF. CDR3 in DNA: TGTGCCAGCAGTCCGCGTCCGGGACATTCCCAAGAGACCCAGTACTTC. The whole variable domain, remainder taken from reference TRBV28 and TRBJ2-5, is DVKVTQSSRYLVKRTGEKVFLECVQDMDHENMFWYRQDPGLGLRLIYFSYDVKMKEKGDIPEGYSVSREKKERFSLILESASTNQTSMYLCASSPRPGHSQETQYFGPGTRLLVL.

V gene TRBV5-4 combines with J gene TRBJ2-5; 11 bases are a match to TRBD1. The CDR3 is made up of 17 amino acids. The J segment lost 5 bases and the V segment lost 4 bases, leaving 13 bases of the junction unmatched. Germline V gene sequence: CDR1 SGHNT, CDR2 YYREEE (reference sequence). This CDR3 is CASSPPRTGGITETQYF. The DNA of the CDR3 is TGTGCCAGCAGCCCACCCAGGACAGGGGGCATTACGGAGACCCAGTACTTC.

This clone was picked up a small number of times. This chain uses TRBV3-1 (or the pseudogene TRBV3-2) with TRBJ1-2, with 9 bases that match TRBD1. Germline values: CDR1 LGHDT, CDR2 YNNKEL (reference sequence). The length of the CDR3 is 14 residues. Trimming cost V 3 bases and J 6 bases; bases outside gene matches: 5. This CDR3 reads CASSQDRGTHGYTF. CDR3 in DNA: TGTGCCAGCAGCCAGGACAGGGGCACTCATGGCTACACCTTC.

This clone was recorded a few times. This chain joins TRBV5-6 and TRBJ1-5, with 7 bases aligning to TRBD1. The V gene end was trimmed by 3 bases and the J gene end by 3 bases; junction bases not matched to a gene: 3. The CDR3 is 14 amino acids. The germline V gene has CDR1 SGHDT and CDR2 YYEEEE. CDR3 residues: CASSSGTVNQPQHF. CDR3 DNA sequence: TGTGCCAGCAGCTCGGGGACAGTCAATCAGCCCCAGCATTTT.

The V gene is TRBV12-3 or TRBV12-4, the J gene TRBJ1-1; a weak D match, TRBD1 (6 bases). The CDR3 runs 13 residues. V was shortened by 1 base and J by 4 bases, with 7 bases between the two germline ends. CDR3 nucleotide sequence: TGTGCCAGCAGTTTAGGGGGGCCCACTGAAGCTTTCTTT. This sequence encodes CASSLGGPTEAFF.

The chain is built from TRBV19 and TRBJ1-2; TRBD1 aligns across 12 bases. CDR3 length equals 15 residues. Trimming removed 7 bases from V and 7 bases from J; junction bases left unmatched: 10. Germline CDR1 and CDR2: LNHDA and SQIVND (reference sequence). In DNA, the CDR3 is TGTGCCAGTACCGATCTGGGACAGGGGGCGATTGGCTACACCTTC. Translation gives CASTDLGQGAIGYTF.

The CDR3 nucleotides read TGTGCCAGCAGTTTAATACAGGGCTATGGCTACACCTTC. It specifies CASSLIQGYGYTF. This chain joins TRBV28 and TRBJ1-2; possible D gene TRBD1, 6 bases. From germline, CDR1 is MDHEN and CDR2 SYDVKM. Trimming pared 2 bases from V and 4 bases from J, leaving 8 bases between. The CDR3 has 13 residues.

The chain uses TRBV21-1 and TRBJ2-3; the table's D gene call, TRBD2, was not cross checked with the DNA. TRBV21-1 is designated a pseudogene. The CDR3 loop spans 16 amino acids. This CDR3 is CASSIRTSVSTDTQYF. CDR3 DNA: TGTGCCAGCAGCATCCGGACTAGCGTTAGCACAGATACGCAGTATTTT.

The V gene is TRBV18, the J gene TRBJ2-7, with a weak D call TRBD1 (6 bases). The CDR3 contains 13 residues. Germline CDR1 and CDR2: KGHSH and LQKENI. CDR3 DNA sequence: TGTGCTTCGAGGACAGTCAATAATTACGAGCAGTACTTC. The encoded protein is CASRTVNNYEQYF.